The 4 T cell receptor beta chains presented below share a single source sample, sequenced in a study of T cells in localized non-small cell lung cancer. The table came from immunoSEQ multiplex PCR; TCRdb's copy has only in-frame clones and leaves some out. The table has roughly 48,000 clones, about 78% seen once. The sequencing used PBMCs, collected before any cancer treatment. These receptors all come from a woman aged 40-69 years with stage II lung adenocarcinoma.

The V call is TRBV2, the J call TRBJ2-1; D uncertain. Germline CDR1 is SNHLY and CDR2 is FYNNEI. Trimming stripped 6 bases from V and 0 bases from J, with 3 bases between. The CDR3 runs 12 residues. CDR3 sequence reads: CASRASYNEQFF. CDR3 coding DNA: TGTGCCAGCAGGGCCTCCTACAATGAGCAGTTCTTC.

This sequence joins TRBV4-1 and TRBJ2-3, with D perhaps TRBD1 (6 bases). Germline-derived CDR1 and CDR2 are MGHRA and YSYEKL. V was cut by 3 bases and J by 6 bases, with 16 bases left in between. This CDR3 comprises 15 residues. CDR3 DNA sequence: TGCGCCAGCAGCCAGGCAAAGCAGGGGACGGATACGCAGTATTTT. It codes for CASSQAKQGTDTQYF.

This clone came up a few times. V is TRBV27 and J is TRBJ2-7, with TRBD2 as a possible D gene (6 bases). CDR1 and CDR2 from the germline V gene are MNHEY and SMNVEV (reference sequence). V was clipped by 4 bases and J by 0 bases, with 16 bases between them. The CDR3 totals 16 residues. CDR3 DNA sequence: TGTGCCAGCAGTTGGGGGGTCACGGGAAGCTCCTACGAGCAGTACTTC. As protein: CASSWGVTGSSYEQYF.

The V gene is TRBV6-6, the J gene TRBJ1-2; tentative D call: TRBD1 (5 bases). Germline values: CDR1 MNHNY, CDR2 SVGAGI (reference sequence). This CDR3 contains 11 residues. V was cut by 6 bases and J by 8 bases, with 10 bases left in between. As DNA, the CDR3 is TGTGCCAGCAGAGGGGATCAGGGCTACACCTTC. As protein: CASRGDQGYTF.